The rows below give T cell receptor beta chains drawn from one sample of a study of chemoradiotherapy in HPV16-positive cancers. Some clones are missing from TCRdb's copy, which holds only in-frame ones; the method was immunoSEQ multiplex PCR. Of more than 9,000 clones listed, around 66% are singletons. The specimen was obtained from a patient who underwent chemoradiotherapy. The receptor set was obtained from a human donor with HPV-associated anogenital cancer. The CDR3 runs from the conserved cysteine through the conserved F or W. The D gene is left open where the match is weak. Size is omitted from some rows. Given values are once, few, many or a class for expanded clones.

CASSPTTNPASQFF | TGTGCCAGCAGCCCAACCACCAATCCCGCGAGTCAGTTCTTC | TRBV9 | NA | few | TRBJ2-1
CATSRDGGELFF | TGTGCCACCAGCAGAGACGGCGGGGAGCTGTTTTTT | TRBV15 | NA | few | TRBJ2-2
CASSQPTRGVGGYTF | TGCGCCAGCAGCCAGCCAACCAGGGGAGTTGGTGGCTACACCTTC | TRBV4-1 | NA | few | TRBJ1-2
CASSLATDSQETQYF | TGTGCCAGCAGCCTCGCTACCGACAGTCAAGAGACCCAGTACTTC | TRBV5-6 | NA | NA | TRBJ2-5
CASRVTGNTEAFF | TGTGCCAGCAGGGTGACAGGAAACACTGAAGCTTTCTTT | TRBV2 | NA | NA | TRBJ1-1
CASSPGTGVYGYTF | TGTGCCAGCAGCCCCGGGACAGGTGTCTATGGCTACACCTTC | TRBV9 | TRBD1 | once | TRBJ1-2
CASSKGSGWETQYF | TGTGCCAGCAGCAAAGGAAGCGGGTGGGAGACCCAGTACTTC | TRBV7-9 | NA | NA | TRBJ2-5
CASRGTGGTDTQYF | TGTGCCAGCCGGGGGACAGGGGGCACAGATACGCAGTATTTT | TRBV18 | TRBD1 | NA | TRBJ2-3
CASSAGTNEKLFF | TGTGCCAGCAGTGCGGGGACTAATGAAAAACTGTTTTTT | TRBV2 | NA | once | TRBJ1-4
CASSRLPSETQYF | TGCGCCAGCAGCCGACTGCCTTCAGAGACCCAGTACTTC | TRBV4-1 | NA | NA | TRBJ2-5
CASSLVYASSGGEQYF | TGCGCCAGCAGCTTGGTTTATGCGTCTAGCGGGGGCGAGCAGTACTTC | TRBV5-1 | TRBD2 | NA | TRBJ2-7
CASSRPGQGNQPQHF | TGTGCCAGCAGCAGACCGGGACAGGGTAATCAGCCCCAGCATTTT | TRBV11-3 | TRBD1 | NA | TRBJ1-5
CASSVTSETQYF | TGTGCCAGCAGCGTAACATCAGAGACCCAGTACTTC | TRBV28 | NA | once | TRBJ2-5
CASSESGLAGGLIQYF | TGCGCCAGCAGTGAGTCCGGCCTAGCGGGGGGTTTAATCCAGTACTTC | TRBV10-1 | TRBD2 | NA | TRBJ2-7
CASSEGGTVNTEAFF | TGTGCCAGCAGTGAAGGTGGGACGGTGAACACTGAAGCTTTCTTT | TRBV2 | NA | NA | TRBJ1-1
CASSFPTGYGLDYGYTF | TGCGCCAGCAGCTTTCCGACGGGGTATGGGCTCGACTATGGCTACACCTTC | TRBV4-1 | NA | NA | TRBJ1-2
CASSLTGLGNGYTF | TGTGCCAGCAGTCTGACAGGGCTTGGGAATGGCTACACCTTC | TRBV28 | TRBD1 | NA | TRBJ1-2
CASSEAGVNTEAFF | TGTGCCAGCAGTGAAGCAGGGGTGAACACTGAAGCTTTCTTT | TRBV6-1 | NA | NA | TRBJ1-1
CSVGSPAEGGGYTF | TGCAGCGTTGGAAGTCCAGCAGAGGGAGGGGGCTACACCTTC | TRBV29-1 | NA | NA | TRBJ1-2
CASSEFVGTGFF | TGTGCCAGCAGTGAATTTGTCGGGACGGGGTTCTTC | TRBV2 | NA | few | TRBJ2-1
CASSVGHQISGNTIYF | TGTGCCAGCAGCGTGGGACACCAAATCTCTGGAAACACCATATATTTT | TRBV9 | NA | NA | TRBJ1-3
CASSLAGGFTDTQYF | TGCGCCAGCAGCTTAGCGGGGGGGTTTACAGATACGCAGTATTTT | TRBV5-1 | TRBD2 | NA | TRBJ2-3
CASSSTTGAAGNTIYF | TGTGCCAGCAGCTCTACGACAGGGGCTGCTGGAAACACCATATATTTT | TRBV9 | TRBD1 | NA | TRBJ1-3
CASKPQGSRYGYTF | TGTGCCAGTAAACCACAGGGGAGTCGCTATGGCTACACCTTC | TRBV19 | TRBD1 | NA | TRBJ1-2
CASSPPASGVYEQYF | TGTGCCAGCTCACCACCAGCTAGCGGGGTCTACGAGCAGTACTTC | TRBV18 | TRBD2 | NA | TRBJ2-7
CASSELENTEAFF | TGTGCCAGCAGTGAACTAGAAAACACTGAAGCTTTCTTT | TRBV2 | NA | NA | TRBJ1-1
CATGGVTGELFF | TGTGCCACCGGGGGGGTCACCGGGGAGCTGTTTTTT | TRBV10-3 | TRBD2 | few | TRBJ2-2
CASSSFTEAFF | TGTGCCAGCAGCTCCTTCACTGAAGCTTTCTTT | TRBV5-8 | NA | few | TRBJ1-1
CASSLEGGDEKLFF | TGTGCCAGCAGCTTAGAGGGGGGGGATGAAAAACTGTTTTTT | TRBV7-8 | NA | NA | TRBJ1-4
CASSQDILYTQYF | TGTGCCAGCAGCCAAGATATACTTTATACGCAGTATTTT | TRBV4-2 | NA | NA | TRBJ2-3
CASSMVGRPAYEQYF | TGTGCCAGTAGTATGGTAGGACGGCCAGCCTACGAGCAGTACTTC | TRBV19 | NA | few | TRBJ2-7
CASSLVDRVGETQYF | TGTGCCAGCAGCTTGGTCGACAGGGTTGGGGAGACCCAGTACTTC | TRBV5-4 | TRBD1 | NA | TRBJ2-5
CASSRRTGGLINQETQYF | TGTGCCAGCAGCCGACGGACAGGGGGCCTGATTAACCAAGAGACCCAGTACTTC | TRBV7-2 | TRBD1 | NA | TRBJ2-5
CASSFYTGTGKNHPQPQHF | TGTGCCAGCAGCTTTTATACCGGGACAGGGAAGAACCACCCTCAGCCCCAGCATTTT | TRBV5-6 | TRBD1 | NA | TRBJ1-5
CASSEDGASLHF | TGTGCCAGCAGTGAAGACGGTGCGAGCCTCCACTTT | TRBV2 | NA | NA | TRBJ1-6
CASSVGSTYEQYF | TGTGCCAGTAGTGTCGGATCTACCTACGAGCAGTACTTC | TRBV19 | NA | NA | TRBJ2-7
CASSAPGQPNQPQHF | TGTGCCAGCAGCGCCCCGGGGCAGCCTAATCAGCCCCAGCATTTT | TRBV9 | NA | NA | TRBJ1-5
CSAPTSYNEQFF | TGCAGCGCTCCCACCAGTTACAATGAGCAGTTCTTC | TRBV29-1 | NA | NA | TRBJ2-1
CASSLRNYGYTF | TGTGCCAGCAGTTTGAGAAACTATGGCTACACCTTC | TRBV28 | NA | NA | TRBJ1-2
CASSEWTGGNTIYF | TGCGCCAGCAGCGAGTGGACAGGGGGAAACACCATATATTTT | TRBV5-1 | TRBD1 | NA | TRBJ1-3
CASTRERGSGNTIYF | TGTGCCAGCACCAGGGAGAGGGGCTCTGGAAACACCATATATTTT | TRBV6-5 | NA | NA | TRBJ1-3
CASRIAQGHSPLHF | TGTGCCAGCAGAATAGCTCAGGGTCACTCACCCCTCCACTTT | TRBV28 | NA | few | TRBJ1-6
CASSQDNTVARTGRGEQYF | TGCGCCAGCAGCCAAGATAACACTGTCGCCCGGACAGGGCGGGGGGAGCAGTACTTC | TRBV4-1 | NA | NA | TRBJ2-7
CASSVDVGSLYGYTF | TGTGCCAGCAGCGTAGATGTAGGGTCTCTCTATGGCTACACCTTC | TRBV9 | NA | NA | TRBJ1-2
CASSQLGMRADTQYF | TGCGCCAGCAGCCAGCTGGGGATGAGGGCAGATACGCAGTATTTT | TRBV4-1 | NA | NA | TRBJ2-3
CASRKGSGYTF | TGTGCCAGCAGGAAGGGTAGCGGCTACACCTTC | TRBV2 | NA | few | TRBJ1-2
CASSLESGGALDEQYF | TGCGCCAGCAGCTTGGAAAGCGGGGGGGCGCTTGACGAGCAGTACTTC | TRBV5-1 | TRBD2 | NA | TRBJ2-7
CASEPEPSDRVRGNEQFF | TGTGCCAGCGAGCCTGAACCTTCGGACAGGGTTAGGGGGAATGAGCAGTTCTTC | TRBV7-6 | TRBD1 | NA | TRBJ2-1